This T cell receptor beta chain was recorded in a study of prognosis after radiotherapy for stage I lung cancer. Notes on the study in general: Clone counts measured for unique TCRs fell after stereotactic body radiation therapy, median 10,088 versus 6,861. Lower values of Shannon entropy after stereotactic body radiation therapy were seen in patients who developed distant metastases. The study left the tumor specificity of the expanded TCR clones undetermined.

The CDR3 runs 18 residues. V lost 3 bases and J lost 2; bases outside the gene matches: 10. Germline assignment: CDR1 SGHAT and CDR2 FQNNGV. In the case of this clonotype: The antigen remains unidentified.

Using two-round multiplex PCR, the authors amplified TCR beta CDR3 from genomic DNA. Specific primers for each TRBV and TRBJ gene were what first-round PCR used. TCRdb redid the calling of the multiplex PCR reads with MiXCR, one entry per CDR3 protein. In the table there are over 11,000 distinct CDR3 sequences, 55% to 70% of which are singletons. The sample consisted of PBMCs, taken before or after stereotactic body radiation therapy (not recorded which). The chain employs TRBV11-2 and TRBJ2-2; 9 positions match TRBD1. The sequence came from a donor aged 50 or older with non-small cell lung cancer. CDR3 amino acids: CASSLGVRQGGNTGELFF. CDR3 nucleotides: TGTGCCAGCAGCTTGGGGGTCCGACAGGGGGGTAACACCGGGGAGCTGTTTTTT.